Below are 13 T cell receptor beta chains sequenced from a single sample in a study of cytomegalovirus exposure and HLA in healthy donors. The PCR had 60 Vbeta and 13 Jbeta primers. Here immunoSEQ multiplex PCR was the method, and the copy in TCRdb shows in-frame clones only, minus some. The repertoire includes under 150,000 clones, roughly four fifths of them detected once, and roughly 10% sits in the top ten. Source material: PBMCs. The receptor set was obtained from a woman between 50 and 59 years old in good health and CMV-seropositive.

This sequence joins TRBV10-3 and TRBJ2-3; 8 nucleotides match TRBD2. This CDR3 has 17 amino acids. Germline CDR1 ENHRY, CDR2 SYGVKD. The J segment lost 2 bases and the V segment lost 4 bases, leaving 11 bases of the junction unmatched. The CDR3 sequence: CAISGTVGTRVTDTQYF. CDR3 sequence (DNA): TGTGCCATCAGTGGCACCGTGGGGACTAGAGTCACAGATACGCAGTATTTT.

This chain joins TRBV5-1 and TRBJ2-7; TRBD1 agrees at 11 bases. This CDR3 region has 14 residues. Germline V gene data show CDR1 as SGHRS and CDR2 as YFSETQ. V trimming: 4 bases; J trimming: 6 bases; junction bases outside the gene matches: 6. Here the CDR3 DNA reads TGCGCCAGCAGCGGGACAGGGGGTGGAGTCGAGCAGTACTTC. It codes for CASSGTGGGVEQYF.

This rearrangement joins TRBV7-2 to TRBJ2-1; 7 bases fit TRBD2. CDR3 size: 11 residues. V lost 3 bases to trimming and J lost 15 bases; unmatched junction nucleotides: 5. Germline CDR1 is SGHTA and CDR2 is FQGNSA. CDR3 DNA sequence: TGTGCCAGCAGCTTGGCGGGAGCAGCGTTCTTC. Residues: CASSLAGAAFF.

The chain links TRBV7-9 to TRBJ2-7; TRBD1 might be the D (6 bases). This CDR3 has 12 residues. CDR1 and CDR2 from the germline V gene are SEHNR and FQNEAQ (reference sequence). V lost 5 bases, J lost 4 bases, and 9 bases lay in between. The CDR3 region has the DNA TGTGCCAGCAGCATTGGACAGTACGAGCAGTACTTC. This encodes CASSIGQYEQYF. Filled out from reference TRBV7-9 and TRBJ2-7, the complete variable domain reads DTGVSQNPRHKITKRGQNVTFRCDPISEHNRLYWYRQTLGQGPEFLTYFQNEAQLEKSRLLSDRFSAERPKGSFSTLEIQRTEQGDSAMYLCASSIGQYEQYFGPGTRLTVT.

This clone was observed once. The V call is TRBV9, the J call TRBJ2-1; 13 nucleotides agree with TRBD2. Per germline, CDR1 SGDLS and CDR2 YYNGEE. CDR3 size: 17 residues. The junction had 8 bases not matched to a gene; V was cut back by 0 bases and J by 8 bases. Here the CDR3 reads CASSVVPWTSGGYEQFF. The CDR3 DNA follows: TGTGCCAGCAGCGTAGTGCCCTGGACTAGCGGGGGTTATGAGCAGTTCTTC.

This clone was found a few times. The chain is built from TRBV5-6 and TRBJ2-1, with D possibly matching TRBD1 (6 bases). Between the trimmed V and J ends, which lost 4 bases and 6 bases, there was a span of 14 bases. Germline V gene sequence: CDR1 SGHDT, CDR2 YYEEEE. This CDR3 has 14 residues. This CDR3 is CASSPRTAPNEQFF. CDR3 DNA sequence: TGTGCCAGCAGCCCCCGGACAGCACCCAATGAGCAGTTCTTC.

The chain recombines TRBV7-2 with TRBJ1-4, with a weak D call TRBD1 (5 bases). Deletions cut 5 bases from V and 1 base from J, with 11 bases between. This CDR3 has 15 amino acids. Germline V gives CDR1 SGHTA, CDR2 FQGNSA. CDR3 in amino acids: CASSHNGGTNEKLFF. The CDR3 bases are TGTGCCAGCAGCCATAACGGGGGAACTAATGAAAAACTGTTTTTT.

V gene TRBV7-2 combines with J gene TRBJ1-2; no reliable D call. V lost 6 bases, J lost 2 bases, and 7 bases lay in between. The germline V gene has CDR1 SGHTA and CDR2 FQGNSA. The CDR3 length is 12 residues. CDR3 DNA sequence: TGTGCCAGCAGTAGGGAGAACTATGGCTACACCTTC. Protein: CASSRENYGYTF. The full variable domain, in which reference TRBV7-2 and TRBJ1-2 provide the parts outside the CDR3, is GAGVSQSPSNKVTEKGKDVELRCDPISGHTALYWYRQSLGQGLEFLIYFQGNSAPDKSGLPSDRFSAERTGGSVSTLTIQRTQQEDSAVYLCASSRENYGYTFGSGTRLTVV.

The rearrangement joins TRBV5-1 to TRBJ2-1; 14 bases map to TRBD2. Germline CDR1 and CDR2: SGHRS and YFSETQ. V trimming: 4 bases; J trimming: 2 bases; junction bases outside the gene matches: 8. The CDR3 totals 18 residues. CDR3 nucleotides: TGCGCCAGCAGCGCCTACGGGACTAGCGGGGGCGCCTACAATGAGCAGTTCTTC. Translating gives CASSAYGTSGGAYNEQFF.

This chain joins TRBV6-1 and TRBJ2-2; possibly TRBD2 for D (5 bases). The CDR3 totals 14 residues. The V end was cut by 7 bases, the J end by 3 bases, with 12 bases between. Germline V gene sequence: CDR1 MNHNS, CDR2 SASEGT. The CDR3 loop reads CASKEDGDTGELFF. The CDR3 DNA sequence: TGTGCCAGCAAGGAGGACGGAGACACCGGGGAGCTGTTTTTT.

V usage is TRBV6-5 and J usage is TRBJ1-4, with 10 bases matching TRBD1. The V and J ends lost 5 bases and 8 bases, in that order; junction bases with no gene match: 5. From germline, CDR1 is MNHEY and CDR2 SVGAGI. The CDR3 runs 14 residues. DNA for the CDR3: TGTGCCAGCAGTAGGGGGACAGGGGAGGAAAAACTGTTTTTT. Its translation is CASSRGTGEEKLFF.

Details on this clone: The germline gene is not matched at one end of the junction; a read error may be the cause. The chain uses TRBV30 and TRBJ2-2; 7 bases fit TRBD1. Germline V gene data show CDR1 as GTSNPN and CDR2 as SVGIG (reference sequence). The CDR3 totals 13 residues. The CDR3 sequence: CAWSASNPGGLFF. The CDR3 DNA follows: TGTGCCTGGAGTGCCTCTAACCCAGGGGGGCTGTTTTTT.

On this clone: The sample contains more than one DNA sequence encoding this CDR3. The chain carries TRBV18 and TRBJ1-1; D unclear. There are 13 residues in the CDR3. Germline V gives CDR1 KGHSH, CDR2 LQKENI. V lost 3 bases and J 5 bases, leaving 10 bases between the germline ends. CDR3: CASSPNRETEAFF. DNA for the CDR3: TGTGCCAGCTCACCTAATCGGGAAACTGAAGCTTTCTTT.